The entry below describes one T cell receptor beta chain. Its antigen is still unknown. No base qualities exist here, and no much larger clone lies one base off it. The library was made by the immunoSEQ multiplex PCR assay. Here the immuneACCESS table is served through TCRdb, limited to in-frame sequences with V and J called. Missing clones are a known gap in these copies; in checked studies unresolved V genes cover under half, and the rest lacks a known reason. The sample profile shows some 120,000 clones; 93% of them were found once. The ten most abundant clones make up about 2.6% of the sample. From its cysteine to its phenylalanine, the CDR3 spans 13 amino acids. CDR3 DNA only is kept here, 39 bases in frame from base 1. Trimming takes 7 bases from V and 5 bases from J, and the germline ends sit 15 bases apart. CDR1 and CDR2 are read off the germline V gene (reference sequence) as SGHKS and YYEKEE.

The entry originates in a study of control samples from healthy donors and cancer patients (dated by TCRdb to about 2020). The chain couples TRBV5-5 to TRBJ1-1; the D region possibly corresponds to TRBD1 (6 bases align). The TCR comes from a young man in good health. The sequencing sample was made of blood. The DNA reads TGTGCCAGCGGGTGGGACACAGAAACTGAAGCTTTCTTT. This gives the protein CASGWDTETEAFF.